A selection of T cell receptor beta chains follows, all from one sample in a study of shared clonotypes between healthy human individuals. Profiled with immunoSEQ multiplex PCR; TCRdb holds only in-frame clones, not every one. This table holds millions of clones, 85% to 95% found once. The source material was naive CD4+ T cells sorted from blood. The receptors here all came from a man in his late teens or twenties in good health. The CDR3 runs from the conserved cysteine through the conserved F or W. The D gene is left open where the match is weak. A row's size may be missing; if present it is once, few, many or a size class.

J: TRBJ1-6; V: TRBV10-1; D: TRBD1; size: -; CDR3: CASSEETGTGSPLHF; DNA: TGCGCCAGCAGTGAAGAGACAGGGACCGGGTCACCCCTCCACTTT
J: TRBJ1-1; V: TRBV30; D: -; size: -; CDR3: CAWAGDTEAFF; DNA: TGTGCCTGGGCGGGGGACACTGAAGCTTTCTTT
J: TRBJ1-2; V: TRBV18; D: -; size: -; CDR3: CASSLSRDIVYGYTF; DNA: TGTGCCAGCTCACTTTCCAGGGATATAGTCTATGGCTACACCTTC
J: TRBJ2-1; V: TRBV6-4; D: -; size: -; CDR3: CASSDSFAKGYNEQFF; DNA: TGTGCCAGCAGTGACTCGTTCGCCAAGGGCTACAATGAGCAGTTCTTC
J: TRBJ2-5; V: TRBV18; D: TRBD2; size: once; CDR3: CASSLLQLAGETQYF; DNA: TGTGCCAGCTCACTCCTCCAACTAGCGGGAGAGACCCAGTACTTC
J: TRBJ1-1; V: TRBV5-5; D: -; size: -; CDR3: CASSLTVSDLAEAFF; DNA: TGTGCCAGCAGCTTGACTGTGTCAGACCTTGCTGAAGCTTTCTTT
J: TRBJ2-1; V: TRBV10-1; D: TRBD2; size: -; CDR3: CARGVTKKGGREGQNEQFF; DNA: TGCGCCAGGGGGGTGACCAAAAAAGGAGGGCGGGAGGGCCAGAATGAGCAGTTCTTC
J: TRBJ2-2; V: TRBV10-3; D: TRBD1; size: once; CDR3: CAISPGQGHGELFF; DNA: TGTGCCATCAGCCCGGGACAGGGGCACGGGGAGCTGTTTTTT
J: TRBJ1-1; V: TRBV30; D: TRBD1; size: few; CDR3: CAWSQDRVAEAFF; DNA: TGTGCCTGGAGCCAGGACAGGGTCGCTGAAGCTTTCTTT
J: TRBJ2-1; V: TRBV9; D: -; size: -; CDR3: CASSTQGGNEQFF; DNA: TGTGCCAGCAGCACCCAGGGGGGCAATGAGCAGTTCTTC
J: TRBJ2-1; V: TRBV7-9; D: TRBD1; size: once; CDR3: CASSGFPGQGLFDEQFF; DNA: TGTGCCAGCAGCGGATTTCCGGGACAGGGCTTGTTCGATGAGCAGTTCTTC
J: TRBJ1-2; V: TRBV5-4; D: TRBD1; size: -; CDR3: CASSWGQGIYGYTF; DNA: TGTGCCAGCAGCTGGGGACAGGGGATCTATGGCTACACCTTC
J: TRBJ1-2; V: TRBV18; D: -; size: -; CDR3: CASSPPRGGYGYTF; DNA: TGTGCCAGCTCACCACCGAGGGGTGGCTATGGCTACACCTTC
J: TRBJ1-1; V: TRBV5-1; D: -; size: -; CDR3: CASSLGSEYTEAFF; DNA: TGCGCCAGCAGCTTGGGTTCTGAGTACACTGAAGCTTTCTTT
J: TRBJ1-1; V: TRBV18; D: -; size: -; CDR3: CASSPLDGGTEAFF; DNA: TGTGCCAGCTCACCATTGGATGGCGGCACTGAAGCTTTCTTT
J: TRBJ1-3; V: TRBV18; D: -; size: -; CDR3: CASSLRDTGNTIYF; DNA: TGTGCCAGCTCACTCAGGGACACTGGAAACACCATATATTTT
J: TRBJ1-4; V: TRBV2; D: -; size: -; CDR3: CATQEGSSNEKLFF; DNA: TGTGCCACACAAGAGGGCAGCTCTAATGAAAAACTGTTTTTT
J: TRBJ2-3; V: TRBV6-5; D: TRBD1; size: -; CDR3: CASSRGQGADTQYF; DNA: TGTGCCAGCAGTCGGGGACAGGGGGCAGATACGCAGTATTTT
J: TRBJ2-6; V: TRBV5-4; D: -; size: -; CDR3: CAGAQGFLSGANVLTF; DNA: TGTGCCGGAGCACAGGGATTCCTCTCTGGGGCCAACGTCCTGACTTTC
J: TRBJ1-3; V: TRBV7-7; D: -; size: -; CDR3: CASGQGNTIYF; DNA: TGTGCTAGCGGACAGGGAAACACCATATATTTT
J: TRBJ2-1; V: TRBV10-1; D: TRBD2; size: once; CDR3: CASSESWGGNEQFF; DNA: TGCGCCAGCAGTGAGTCGTGGGGGGGCAATGAGCAGTTCTTC
J: TRBJ1-2; V: TRBV2; D: -; size: -; CDR3: CASSEGNGYGYTF; DNA: TGTGCCAGCAGTGAAGGGAACGGCTATGGCTACACCTTC
J: TRBJ1-2; V: TRBV2; D: -; size: -; CDR3: CASRPENYGYTF; DNA: TGTGCCAGCCGCCCAGAGAACTATGGCTACACCTTC
J: TRBJ2-1; V: TRBV5-1; D: -; size: -; CDR3: CASNNWGSSYNEQFF; DNA: TGCGCCAGCAACAACTGGGGTAGCTCCTACAATGAGCAGTTCTTC
J: TRBJ1-6; V: TRBV9; D: -; size: -; CDR3: CASSEYRDGSPLHF; DNA: TGTGCCAGCAGCGAATACAGGGATGGGTCACCCCTCCACTTT
J: TRBJ2-3; V: TRBV19; D: TRBD2; size: -; CDR3: CASSLGGLAGASTDTQYF; DNA: TGTGCCAGTAGCCTTGGGGGACTAGCGGGAGCTAGCACAGATACGCAGTATTTT
J: TRBJ2-7; V: TRBV6-1; D: -; size: -; CDR3: CASSESGSGEQYF; DNA: TGTGCCAGCAGTGAATCTGGGTCCGGCGAGCAGTACTTC
J: TRBJ1-1; V: TRBV18; D: -; size: once; CDR3: CASSPPSVSPEAFF; DNA: TGTGCCAGCTCACCACCGTCCGTGTCACCTGAAGCTTTCTTT
J: TRBJ1-2; V: TRBV21-1; D: -; size: -; CDR3: CASSKEDRVGGIYGYTF; DNA: TGTGCCAGCAGCAAAGAGGACAGGGTAGGAGGAATCTATGGCTACACCTTC
J: TRBJ1-2; V: TRBV5-3; D: -; size: -; CDR3: CARSSLGPNYGYTF; DNA: TGTGCCAGAAGCTCCCTGGGACCTAACTATGGCTACACCTTC